This T cell receptor (beta chain) originates from a study of CD8+CD57+ T cells in acquired aplastic anemia. For the study at large: Sorted CD4+ and CD8+ cell DNA averaged approximately 3.4 ug. Points from the study as a whole: Comparison of patients with controls identified almost 30 shared CD8+ CDR3 sequences.

Genomic DNA acted as the template from which TCR beta VDJ combination and CDR3 sequence profiling were carried out. Each CDR3 protein is one row after TCRdb ran MiXCR on the reads. The data show 160,000 or so distinct CDR3 sequences, 71% seen once. The length of the CDR3 is 15 residues. V shed 7 bases and J shed 7 bases, with 20 bases lying between them. Germline loops: CDR1 LNHNV, CDR2 YYDKDF (reference sequence). A note on this clonotype: The antigen is unknown.

Previously, flow cytometry had revealed CD8+CD57+ cell expansion in the patients chosen for sequencing. Sequenced sample: sorted CD4+, CD8+, or CD8+CD57+ T cells (not recorded which) from PBMCs. The sequence derives from a human donor with aplastic anemia. V usage is TRBV15 and J usage is TRBJ2-1, with D possibly TRBD2 on 6 matching bases. CDR3 region: CATKGMSGLANEQFF. The CDR3 coding sequence is TGTGCCACCAAAGGGATGTCGGGACTGGCAAATGAGCAGTTCTTC.